Listed below are T cell receptor beta chains from one sample, sequenced in a study of blood T cell repertoires in COVID-19. Using immunoSEQ multiplex PCR, the repertoire was profiled, and TCRdb retains in-frame clones only, with some absent. This sample has approximately 250,000 clones, with approximately 88% found just once. The specimen sequenced was PBMCs or T cells enriched from blood (not recorded which). The receptors shown here come from a woman aged 25 to 39 who had recovered from COVID-19. Both conserved end residues are part of each CDR3. Fields, in order: V gene, D gene, J gene, clone size, CDR3 DNA, CDR3 protein. A D gene is named only where the DNA matches it firmly. Clone size appears in some rows only: once, few, many, or a class for an expanded clone.

V: TRBV11-2; D: -; J: TRBJ2-7; size: -; DNA: TGTGCCAGCAGCCTCGGGGGGGACAGGGCCTACGAGCAGTACTTC; CDR3: CASSLGGDRAYEQYF
V: TRBV11-2; D: -; J: TRBJ1-2; size: -; DNA: TGTGCCAGCAGCGTACAGCTGGGACACCTCTATGGCTACACCTTC; CDR3: CASSVQLGHLYGYTF
V: TRBV9; D: TRBD2; J: TRBJ2-1; size: -; DNA: TGTGCCAGCAGCGTGGGAGGACTAGCGGGGATCTACAATGAGCAGTTCTTC; CDR3: CASSVGGLAGIYNEQFF
V: TRBV27; D: -; J: TRBJ2-3; size: -; DNA: TGTGCCAGCAGTCCAAGCAGGTTCCTTTGGTATTTT; CDR3: CASSPSRFLWYF
V: TRBV27; D: TRBD2; J: TRBJ2-3; size: -; DNA: TGTGCCAGCAGTTTAACCGGGGGGGCGGGCACAGATACGCAGTATTTT; CDR3: CASSLTGGAGTDTQYF
V: TRBV7-9; D: -; J: TRBJ1-2; size: few; DNA: TGTGCCAGCAGCCAAACTGCGCTCTATGGCTACACCTTC; CDR3: CASSQTALYGYTF
V: TRBV5-1; D: TRBD2; J: TRBJ2-3; size: -; DNA: TGCGCCAGCAGCTTGGGACCTAGCGGGCAATACACAGATACGCAGTATTTT; CDR3: CASSLGPSGQYTDTQYF
V: TRBV7-9; D: -; J: TRBJ2-1; size: -; DNA: TGTGCCAGCAGCACCCAGGTCCGGAACAATGAGCAGTTCTTC; CDR3: CASSTQVRNNEQFF
V: TRBV20-1; D: -; J: TRBJ2-1; size: few; DNA: TGCAGTGCTAGTCCCGGGAGAAGCTACAATGAGCAGTTCTTC; CDR3: CSASPGRSYNEQFF
V: TRBV7-9; D: -; J: TRBJ2-1; size: -; DNA: TGTGCCAGCAGTTATACTAGGGGGAATGAGCAGTTCTTC; CDR3: CASSYTRGNEQFF
V: TRBV28; D: -; J: TRBJ1-2; size: -; DNA: TGTGCCAGCAGCATGCACGATGTTCCGTCGAGGGGCTACACCTTC; CDR3: CASSMHDVPSRGYTF
V: TRBV3-1/TRBV3-2; D: TRBD1; J: TRBJ1-4; size: -; DNA: TGTGCCAGCAGCCTCCTCCGACAGGGGGGAAGGGAAAAACTGTTTTTT; CDR3: CASSLLRQGGREKLFF
V: TRBV30; D: -; J: TRBJ1-5; size: -; DNA: TGTGCCTGGAGTGCCCTCCGGACAGAAAGCCATCGCATTAATCAGCCCCAGCATTTT; CDR3: CAWSALRTESHRINQPQHF
V: TRBV7-2; D: TRBD1; J: TRBJ2-7; size: -; DNA: TGTGCCAGCAGCTTAGCCCCAGGGGGCATCTACGAGCAGTACTTC; CDR3: CASSLAPGGIYEQYF
V: TRBV3-1/TRBV3-2; D: -; J: TRBJ2-1; size: -; DNA: TGTGCCAGCAGCCGCTCACTAGATTACAATGAGCAGTTCTTC; CDR3: CASSRSLDYNEQFF
V: TRBV30; D: TRBD1; J: TRBJ1-4; size: -; DNA: TGTGCCTGGAGTGGGACAGGCCTAATGAGGAAACTGTTTTTT; CDR3: CAWSGTGLMRKLFF
V: TRBV4-1; D: -; J: TRBJ1-1; size: -; DNA: TGCGCCAGCAGCCAGCGAACAGGCATGAACACTGAAGCTTTCTTT; CDR3: CASSQRTGMNTEAFF
V: TRBV28; D: -; J: TRBJ1-5; size: few; DNA: TGTGCCAGCAACCCTGGAGGGGTCCGCAATCAGCCCCAGCATTTT; CDR3: CASNPGGVRNQPQHF
V: TRBV30; D: TRBD1; J: TRBJ1-2; size: -; DNA: TGTGCCTGGAGTCGACAGGGGGCGAGCTATGGCTACACCTTC; CDR3: CAWSRQGASYGYTF
V: TRBV30; D: TRBD1; J: TRBJ2-2; size: -; DNA: TGTGCCTGGGCCGCAGGGGGCGGGAACACCGGGGAGCTGTTTTTT; CDR3: CAWAAGGGNTGELFF
V: TRBV11-2; D: TRBD1; J: TRBJ1-1; size: -; DNA: TGTGCCAGCAGCGCGTCACAGGGGTTTAAAAGGGTGGACACTGAAGCTTTCTTT; CDR3: CASSASQGFKRVDTEAFF
V: TRBV18; D: -; J: TRBJ1-5; size: -; DNA: TGTGCCAGCTCGGCGGCGGGGGGTAATCAGCCCCAGCATTTT; CDR3: CASSAAGGNQPQHF
V: TRBV15; D: -; J: TRBJ2-7; size: -; DNA: TGTGCCACCAGCAGAGATCAGGGGGGAGTCTGGTACGAGCAGTACTTC; CDR3: CATSRDQGGVWYEQYF
V: TRBV27; D: TRBD2; J: TRBJ2-1; size: -; DNA: TGTGCCAGCAGTTTCCCGACTAGCGGGGCTTCGAATTTCAGGGAGCAGTTCTTC; CDR3: CASSFPTSGASNFREQFF
V: TRBV6-5; D: TRBD1; J: TRBJ1-1; size: -; DNA: TGTGCCAGCAGTCTACCGGGACAGGGGTTCGCTGAAGCTTTCTTT; CDR3: CASSLPGQGFAEAFF
V: TRBV27; D: -; J: TRBJ1-2; size: few; DNA: TGTGCCAGCAGTAGAGGCGGGGCGGCCTATGGCTACACCTTC; CDR3: CASSRGGAAYGYTF
V: TRBV13; D: -; J: TRBJ2-1; size: -; DNA: TGTGCCAGCAGCTTAAGCGGCGGGACCACCTACAATGAGCAGTTCTTC; CDR3: CASSLSGGTTYNEQFF
V: TRBV5-1; D: -; J: TRBJ2-1; size: -; DNA: TGCGCCAGCAGCTTGGAGCTAGCAAGAGGACACAATGAGCAGTTCTTC; CDR3: CASSLELARGHNEQFF
V: TRBV3-1/TRBV3-2; D: -; J: TRBJ2-3; size: -; DNA: TGTGCCAGCAGCACTACCACAGATACGCAGTATTTT; CDR3: CASSTTTDTQYF
V: TRBV7-9; D: -; J: TRBJ2-2; size: -; DNA: TGTGCCAGCAGGATCCCAGGGGCCACCGGGGAGCTGTTTTTT; CDR3: CASRIPGATGELFF
V: TRBV19; D: TRBD1; J: TRBJ1-5; size: -; DNA: TGTGCCAGTAGCCCCGGGACAGGCCAACCGGGCAATCAGCCCCAGCATTTT; CDR3: CASSPGTGQPGNQPQHF
V: TRBV4-1; D: -; J: TRBJ1-2; size: -; DNA: TGCGCCAGCAGCCAAGGCGGGGGCAGGGGATTGCGGGGCTACACCTTC; CDR3: CASSQGGGRGLRGYTF
V: TRBV7-9; D: TRBD2; J: TRBJ2-7; size: -; DNA: TGTGCCAGCAGCGTAAGACTAGCGGACGAGCAGTACTTC; CDR3: CASSVRLADEQYF
V: TRBV7-9; D: TRBD1; J: TRBJ2-7; size: -; DNA: TGTGCCAGCAGCTTAGCTGGGACAGGCTTCTCCTACGAGCAGTACTTC; CDR3: CASSLAGTGFSYEQYF
V: TRBV9; D: TRBD1; J: TRBJ1-2; size: -; DNA: TGTGCCAGCAGCGTAGCTTCAATTGGGACAGGGGGTAGGGGCTACACCTTC; CDR3: CASSVASIGTGGRGYTF
V: TRBV2; D: -; J: TRBJ1-1; size: -; DNA: TGTGCCAGCAGTGAAATACAAACTTTCTTT; CDR3: CASSEIQTFF
V: TRBV25-1; D: -; J: TRBJ1-4; size: -; DNA: TGTGCCAGCAGTGAAAGGTTGGGAGCGAATGAAAAACTGTTTTTT; CDR3: CASSERLGANEKLFF
V: TRBV4-3; D: -; J: TRBJ1-1; size: -; DNA: TGCGCCAGCAGCCAAGATTTGGGACAGAACACTGAAGCTTTCTTT; CDR3: CASSQDLGQNTEAFF
V: TRBV30; D: TRBD1; J: TRBJ1-2; size: once; DNA: TGTGCCTGGAGTGCAGGGGGCGGAGGGGGCTACACCTTC; CDR3: CAWSAGGGGGYTF
V: TRBV7-7; D: TRBD1; J: TRBJ2-5; size: -; DNA: TGTGCCAGCAGCTTAGGGACAGGGATGATAGAGACCCAGTACTTC; CDR3: CASSLGTGMIETQYF
V: TRBV19; D: -; J: TRBJ1-5; size: -; DNA: TGTGCCAGTAGTATAGAAGCTAATCAGCCCCAGCATTTT; CDR3: CASSIEANQPQHF
V: TRBV2; D: -; J: TRBJ1-1; size: -; DNA: TGTGCCAGAAAACAGGGAAGGCTTGAAGCTTTCTTT; CDR3: CARKQGRLEAFF
V: TRBV10-3; D: -; J: TRBJ1-5; size: -; DNA: TGTGCCATCAGTCGCGATAGCAATCAGCCCCAGCATTTT; CDR3: CAISRDSNQPQHF